The following is a TCR beta chain sequence with its context. Its recognized antigen is unknown. Base qualities are missing; no much larger clone stands one base away. These data come from a study of blood T cell repertoires in COVID-19 (TCRdb year 2020). For context, the study as a whole: Collaborator samples came from the United States, Italy and Spain and covered acute and convalescent phases of COVID-19. HLA class I and class II types, where available, came from metadata supplied by the sample provider rather than from assay-based typing. Samples were obtained from the ongoing ImmuneRACE study (first 160 participants) and from some 1,300 subjects provided by 6 global collaborators. Nearly every sample came with metadata listing a de-identified subject ID, COVID-19 status, age in years and sex. Deeply sampled blood TCRbeta repertoires from subjects exposed to, actively infected with, or recovered from COVID-19 were included in the dataset. The prospective study material was composed of cDNA or gDNA derived from T cells, B-cell-depleted T cells, or PBMCs. The repertoires were made available in a free public database intended to serve as a resource for research on the immune response to SARS-CoV-2. The full study reports these points: Clinical and demographic metadata were provided uncurated, with the amount varying by source and participant.

Collaborating institutions collected whole blood in K2EDTA tubes following their own protocols. For TCRbeta analysis, collaborators shipped samples as frozen whole blood, isolated PBMCs, or DNA extracted from either of those sample types. TCRbeta CDR3 regions were amplified from genomic DNA using the immunoSEQ Assay, a bias-controlled multiplex PCR. In the paper's pipeline: Nucleated cell counts per sample were estimated from amplification of reference gene primers within the assay. To quantify the absolute abundance of each unique TCRbeta CDR3 rearrangement, sequence reads were collapsed and filtered. For each sample, productive Simpson clonality was calculated as the square root of Simpson's diversity index over productive rearrangements. Sourced from immuneACCESS, this table was stored by TCRdb with only in-frame sequences that have V and J called. A share of the clones is absent; for the studies checked, an unresolved V gene accounts for under half, and the remainder has no known explanation. The V and J calls and clone size come from that table; D and trimming were worked out from the DNA. This sample is represented by some 50,000 clones; 82% of them were singletons. The ten largest clones represent 8.2% of the sample.

From the cysteine up to the phenylalanine, the CDR3 has a length of 14 residues. Of all the DNA, just the CDR3 is kept, 42 bases in frame from base 1. V drops 8 bases and J drops 10 bases, leaving 18 bases in between. The germline V gene (reference sequence) supplies CDR1 LGHDT and CDR2 YNNKEL. The chain couples TRBV3-1 (or the pseudogene TRBV3-2) to TRBJ1-6; the D region possibly corresponds to TRBD1 (6 bases align). The receptor comes from a woman at least 80 years old with acute or convalescent COVID-19. Sequencing was carried out using peripheral blood. The DNA reads as follows: TGTGCCAGCCGCTGGGGACAAACTCCATCACCCCTCCACTTT. Translated, this is CASRWGQTPSPLHF.